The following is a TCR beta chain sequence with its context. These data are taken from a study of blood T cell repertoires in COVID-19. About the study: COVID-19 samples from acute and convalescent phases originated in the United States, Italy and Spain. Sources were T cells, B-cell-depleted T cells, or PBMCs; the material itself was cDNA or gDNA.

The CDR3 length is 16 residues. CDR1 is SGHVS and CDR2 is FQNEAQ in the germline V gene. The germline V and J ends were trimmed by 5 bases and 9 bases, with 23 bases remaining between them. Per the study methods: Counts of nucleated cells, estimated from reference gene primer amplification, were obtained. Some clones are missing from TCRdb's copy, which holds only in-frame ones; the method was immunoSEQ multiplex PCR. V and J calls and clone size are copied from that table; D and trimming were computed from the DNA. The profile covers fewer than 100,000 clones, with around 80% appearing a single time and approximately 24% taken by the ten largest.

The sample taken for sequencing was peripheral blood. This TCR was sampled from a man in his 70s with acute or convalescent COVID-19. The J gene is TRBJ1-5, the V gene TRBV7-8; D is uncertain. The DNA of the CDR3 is TGTGCCAGCAGCAAAGAGAGTGTTTGGACTTTTGTGCCCCAGCATTTT. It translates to CASSKESVWTFVPQHF.